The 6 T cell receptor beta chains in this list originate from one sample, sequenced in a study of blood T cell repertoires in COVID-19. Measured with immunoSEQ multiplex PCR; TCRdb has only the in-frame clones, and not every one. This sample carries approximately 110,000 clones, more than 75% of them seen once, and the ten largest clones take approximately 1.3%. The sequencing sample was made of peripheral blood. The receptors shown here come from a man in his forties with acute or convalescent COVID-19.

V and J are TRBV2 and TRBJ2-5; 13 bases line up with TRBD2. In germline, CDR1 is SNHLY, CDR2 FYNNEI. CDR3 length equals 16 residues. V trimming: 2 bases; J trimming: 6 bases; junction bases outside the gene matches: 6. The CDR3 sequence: CASSETSGGATKTQYF. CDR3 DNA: TGTGCCAGCAGTGAAACTAGCGGGGGGGCCACGAAGACCCAGTACTTC.

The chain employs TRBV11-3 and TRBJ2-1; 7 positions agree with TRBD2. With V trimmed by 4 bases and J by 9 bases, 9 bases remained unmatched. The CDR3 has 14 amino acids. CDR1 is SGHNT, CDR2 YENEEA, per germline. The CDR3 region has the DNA TGTGCCAGCAGCTCCGGTAATTGGGGGGGTGAGCAGTTCTTC. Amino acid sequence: CASSSGNWGGEQFF.

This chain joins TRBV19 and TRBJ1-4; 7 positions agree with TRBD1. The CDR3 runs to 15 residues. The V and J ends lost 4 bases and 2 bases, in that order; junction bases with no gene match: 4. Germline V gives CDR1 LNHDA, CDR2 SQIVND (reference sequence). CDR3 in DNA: TGTGCCAGTAGTAACAAACAGGGGACTAATGAAAAACTGTTTTTT. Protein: CASSNKQGTNEKLFF.

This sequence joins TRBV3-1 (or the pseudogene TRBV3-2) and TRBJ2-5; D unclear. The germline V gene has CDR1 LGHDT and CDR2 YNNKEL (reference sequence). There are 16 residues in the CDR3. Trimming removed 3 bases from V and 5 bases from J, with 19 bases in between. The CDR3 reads CASSQGINPWAETQYF. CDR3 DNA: TGTGCCAGCAGCCAGGGTATTAATCCCTGGGCGGAGACCCAGTACTTC.

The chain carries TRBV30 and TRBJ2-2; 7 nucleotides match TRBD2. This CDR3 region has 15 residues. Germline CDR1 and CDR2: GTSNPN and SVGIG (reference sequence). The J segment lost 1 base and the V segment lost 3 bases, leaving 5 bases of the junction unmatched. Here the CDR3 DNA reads TGTGCCTGGAGGTCCCTAGCGGAGAACACCGGGGAGCTGTTTTTT. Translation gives CAWRSLAENTGELFF.

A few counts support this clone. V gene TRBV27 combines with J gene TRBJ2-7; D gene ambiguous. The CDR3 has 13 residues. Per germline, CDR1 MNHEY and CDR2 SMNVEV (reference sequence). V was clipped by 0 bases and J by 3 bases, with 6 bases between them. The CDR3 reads CASSLSRYYEQYF. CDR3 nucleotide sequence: TGTGCCAGCAGTTTATCCAGGTACTACGAGCAGTACTTC.